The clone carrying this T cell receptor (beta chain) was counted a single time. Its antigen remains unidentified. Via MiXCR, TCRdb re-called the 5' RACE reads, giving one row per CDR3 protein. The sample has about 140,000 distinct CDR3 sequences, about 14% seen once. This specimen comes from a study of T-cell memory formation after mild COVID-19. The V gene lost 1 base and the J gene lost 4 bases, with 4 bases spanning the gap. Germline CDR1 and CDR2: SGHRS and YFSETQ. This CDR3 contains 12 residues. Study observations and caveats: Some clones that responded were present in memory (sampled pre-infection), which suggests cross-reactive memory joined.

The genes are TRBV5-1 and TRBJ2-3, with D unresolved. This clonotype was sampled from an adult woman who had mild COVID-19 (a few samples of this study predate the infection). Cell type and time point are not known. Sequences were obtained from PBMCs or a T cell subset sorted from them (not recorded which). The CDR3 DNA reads TGCGCCAGCAGCTTGCTTCCAGATACGCAGTATTTT. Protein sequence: CASSLLPDTQYF.